These 32 T cell receptor beta chains were all obtained from the same sample, sequenced in a study of OX40 agonist ivuxolimab in advanced cancers. The library came from the immunoSEQ multiplex PCR assay. The source is immuneACCESS, and TCRdb retained only in-frame sequences with V and J called. Part of the clones is not carried over; for the studies checked, unresolved V genes explain less than half of this, and the remainder is unexplained. Within this sample are about 68,000 clones, with around nine tenths of them counted one time only. Of the sample, 2% to 2.5% falls within the top ten clones. The input for sequencing was CD4+ or CD8+ T cells sorted from blood, taken in a trial of the OX40 agonist ivuxolimab. All receptors come from an adult with an advanced solid tumor such as melanoma, head and neck, liver or kidney cancer.

V usage is TRBV20-1 and J usage is TRBJ1-1; no reliable D call. Trimming took off 3 bases at V and 3 bases at J, with 5 bases between the two ends. The CDR3 spans 11 residues. CDR1 and CDR2 from the germline V gene are DFQATT and SNEGSKA (reference sequence). CDR3 sequence reads: CSARGYTEAFF. The CDR3 coding sequence is TGCAGTGCTAGGGGGTACACTGAAGCTTTCTTT.

The chain couples TRBV29-1 to TRBJ1-1; unclear D gene. Trimming removed 0 bases at V and 1 base at J, with 9 bases between. CDR3 length equals 14 residues. Germline V lookup: CDR1 SQVTM, CDR2 ANQGSEA. The CDR3 loop reads CSVEEMTRNTEAFF. CDR3 coding DNA: TGCAGCGTTGAAGAGATGACCAGGAACACTGAAGCTTTCTTT.

V usage is TRBV28 and J usage is TRBJ2-5; D not resolved. The germline V gene has CDR1 MDHEN and CDR2 SYDVKM. With 2 bases removed from V and 5 bases from J, the gap between germline ends came to 3 bases. This CDR3 is built from 11 residues. CDR3 nucleotides: TGTGCCAGCAGTTTAACGGAGACCCAGTACTTC. This codes for CASSLTETQYF.

The chain couples TRBV6-5 to TRBJ1-5; the D is unclear. V lost 2 bases and J 7 bases, leaving 12 bases between the germline ends. The CDR3 has 14 amino acids. Germline lookup yields CDR1 MNHEY and CDR2 SVGAGI. The CDR3 DNA reads as TGTGCCAGCAGTTACCGACCAATGGGACAGCCCCAGCATTTT. Residues: CASSYRPMGQPQHF.

V and J are TRBV18 and TRBJ2-1; 11 bases agree with TRBD2. The junction had 12 bases not matched to a gene; V was cut back by 3 bases and J by 5 bases. CDR1 KGHSH and CDR2 LQKENI come from the germline V gene. This CDR3 comprises 18 residues. Here the CDR3 DNA reads TGTGCCAGCTCACCGAGTCTGACTAGCGGGACCAATAACAATGAGCAGTTCTTC. Residues: CASSPSLTSGTNNNEQFF.

The CDR3 loop reads CASRDSGYTF. The CDR3 DNA is TGTGCCAGCAGGGACTCCGGCTACACCTTC. The chain links TRBV6-5 to TRBJ1-2; D is unclear. CDR3 length: 10 residues. The V and J ends lost 6 bases and 8 bases respectively, with 7 bases between them. Germline values: CDR1 MNHEY, CDR2 SVGAGI.

This clone was observed a handful of times. The junction differs from germline at one of its ends, possibly a read error. The rearrangement links TRBV2 to TRBJ1-1, with TRBD1 matching 7 bases. The CDR3 is 14 residues long. Germline CDR1 is SNHLY and CDR2 is FYNNEI. CDR3 sequence: CASSPGGQRFNVEF. CDR3 bases: TGTGCCAGCAGTCCAGGGGGACAACGCTTTAATGTTGAATTT.

CDR3 sequence (DNA): TGTGCCAGCTCAACGGGGACAGCCTACGAGCAGTACTTC. Translated: CASSTGTAYEQYF. The rearrangement joins TRBV18 to TRBJ2-7, with 7 bases that match TRBD1. The junction had 3 bases not matched to a gene; V was cut back by 5 bases and J by 2 bases. CDR1 and CDR2 from the germline V gene are KGHSH and LQKENI. This CDR3 has 13 amino acids.

V is TRBV2 and J is TRBJ2-5; TRBD2 matches at 7 bases. V was clipped by 8 bases and J by 1 base; unmatched bases: 4. The CDR3 is 13 residues long. From germline, CDR1 is SNHLY and CDR2 FYNNEI. The DNA of the CDR3 is TGTGCCAGCGACGGGGGGTTCCAAGAGACCCAGTACTTC. It encodes CASDGGFQETQYF.

The chain joins TRBV5-4 to TRBJ2-7; the D gene is possibly TRBD2 (7 bases). The CDR3 contains 14 residues. The germline gives CDR1 SGHNT, CDR2 YYREEE (reference sequence). Between the trimmed V and J ends, which lost 0 bases and 5 bases, there was a span of 12 bases. This CDR3 reads CASSLDGGLDEQYF. In DNA, the CDR3 is TGTGCCAGCAGCTTGGACGGGGGGCTGGACGAGCAGTACTTC.

The table lists this clone with a count of one. The chain combines TRBV14 with TRBJ2-1; D uncertain. Looked up from germline, CDR1 is SGHDN and CDR2 is FVKESK. The CDR3 spans 14 residues. V was pared by 6 bases and J by 0 bases, with 9 bases between. CDR3 nucleotide sequence: TGTGCCAGCAGTGTCCTGAGCTCCTACAATGAGCAGTTCTTC. Residues: CASSVLSSYNEQFF.

In its sample, this clone was seen a few times. The rearrangement joins TRBV6-5 to TRBJ2-7, with 9 bases aligning to TRBD2. CDR3 length: 15 residues. Germline loops: CDR1 MNHEY, CDR2 SVGAGI. The ends lost 7 bases at V and 1 base at J; junction bases unmatched: 8. CDR3 residues: CASNVAGALSYEQYF. In DNA, the CDR3 is TGTGCCAGCAACGTAGCGGGAGCGCTTTCCTACGAGCAGTACTTC.

The J gene is TRBJ1-6, the V gene TRBV27, with D maybe TRBD1 (5 bases). The V and J ends lost 6 bases and 9 bases respectively, with 15 bases between them. Germline values: CDR1 MNHEY, CDR2 SMNVEV (reference sequence). CDR3 length equals 14 residues. Written as DNA, the CDR3 is TGTGCCAGCAGCAGGGCCGGGGGGGGTTCACCCCTCCACTTT. This translates into CASSRAGGGSPLHF.

The rearrangement uses TRBV9 and TRBJ1-2; perhaps TRBD1 as D (6 bases). Per the germline V gene, CDR1 is SGDLS and CDR2 is YYNGEE. V shed 4 bases and J shed 0 bases, with 13 bases lying between them. The CDR3 is made up of 15 amino acids. The CDR3, as DNA: TGTGCCAGCAGCCTCCGGACAGAAGCTAACTATGGCTACACCTTC. As protein: CASSLRTEANYGYTF.

The rearrangement uses TRBV11-2 and TRBJ1-2; maybe TRBD1 (5 bases). The CDR3 spans 13 residues. CDR1 SGHAT and CDR2 FQNNGV come from the germline V gene. V was cut by 0 bases and J by 9 bases, with 11 bases left in between. CDR3 loop: CASSLDKDSSYTF. CDR3 in DNA: TGTGCCAGCAGCTTAGATAAAGACAGCAGCTACACCTTC.

This clone was seen just once. The rearrangement links TRBV7-9 to TRBJ2-1; D gene ambiguous. With 2 bases removed from V and 3 bases from J, the gap between germline ends came to 8 bases. The CDR3 runs to 14 residues. CDR1 and CDR2 from the germline V gene are SEHNR and FQNEAQ (reference sequence). The CDR3, as DNA: TGTGCCAGCAGCTTAACCAGTTTCTACAATGAGCAGTTCTTC. Its protein is CASSLTSFYNEQFF. Complete variable domain (other parts from reference TRBV7-9 and TRBJ2-1): DTGVSQNPRHKITKRGQNVTFRCDPISEHNRLYWYRQTLGQGPEFLTYFQNEAQLEKSRLLSDRFSAERPKGSFSTLEIQRTEQGDSAMYLCASSLTSFYNEQFFGPGTRLTVL.

The chain has TRBV28 and TRBJ2-3, with D unresolved. V was clipped by 3 bases and J by 4 bases, with 2 bases between them. Germline V gives CDR1 MDHEN, CDR2 SYDVKM. The CDR3 runs 11 residues. CDR3: CASSFSDTQYF. The CDR3, as DNA: TGTGCCAGCAGTTTCTCAGATACGCAGTATTTT.

V and J are TRBV11-2 and TRBJ2-3, with 8 bases lining up with TRBD2. The V gene's germline CDR1 is SGHAT and CDR2 FQNNGV. This CDR3 spans 15 amino acids. V shed 2 bases and J 7 bases; nucleotides not matched to a gene: 8. The CDR3 nucleotides are TGTGCCAGCAGCTTAATGGCGGGGGGATTTAATACGCAGTATTTT. Protein product: CASSLMAGGFNTQYF.

CDR3 nucleotide sequence: TGTGCCAGCAGCTTAACGAGCCGGGGGGCCAACGTCCTGACTTTC. Its protein product is CASSLTSRGANVLTF. The chain uses TRBV7-8 and TRBJ2-6; D unclear. Trimming stripped 2 bases from V and 4 bases from J, with 9 bases between. The germline gives CDR1 SGHVS, CDR2 FQNEAQ. CDR3 length equals 15 residues. Drawing the rest from reference TRBV7-8 and TRBJ2-6, the complete variable domain is GAGVSQSPRYKVAKRGQDVALRCDPISGHVSLFWYQQALGQGPEFLTYFQNEAQLDKSGLPSDRFFAERPEGSVSTLKIQRTQQEDSAVYLCASSLTSRGANVLTFGAGSRLTVL.

The chain links TRBV11-3 to TRBJ2-1; a possible D gene is TRBD2 (6 bases). Trimming took 1 base from V and 14 from J, leaving 15 bases between them. The CDR3 totals 13 residues. Germline V gives CDR1 SGHNT, CDR2 YENEEA. CDR3 loop: CASSLVGGSIEFF. For the CDR3, the DNA is TGTGCCAGCAGCTTAGTTGGGGGGTCTATCGAGTTCTTC.

The V call is TRBV6-5, the J call TRBJ2-1; TRBD2 is a possible D gene (6 bases). The length of the CDR3 is 11 residues. Germline CDR1 MNHEY, CDR2 SVGAGI. Trimming stripped 7 bases from V and 5 bases from J, with 6 bases between. In DNA form, the CDR3 reads TGTGCCAGCAAGCGGGACAATGAGCAGTTCTTC. Its protein product is CASKRDNEQFF.

The chain couples TRBV13 to TRBJ2-3, with 13 bases aligning to TRBD2. Germline V CDR1 and CDR2: PRHDT, FYEKMQ (reference sequence). The CDR3 sequence is 17 residues long. The J segment lost 3 bases and the V segment lost 4 bases, leaving 7 bases of the junction unmatched. CDR3 region: CASSSPRTSGRTDTQYF. CDR3 coding DNA: TGTGCCAGCAGCTCCCCCCGGACTAGCGGGAGAACAGATACGCAGTATTTT. Using reference TRBV13 and TRBJ2-3 for the parts outside the CDR3, the full variable domain is AAGVIQSPRHLIKEKRETATLKCYPIPRHDTVYWYQQGPGQDPQFLISFYEKMQSDKGSIPDRFSAQQFSDYHSELNMSSLELGDSALYFCASSSPRTSGRTDTQYFGPGTRLTVL.

The V and J genes are TRBV2 and TRBJ2-2; TRBD1 might be the D (6 bases). Trimming shortened V by 6 bases and J by 5 bases, and 13 bases separated the two germline ends. In germline, CDR1 is SNHLY, CDR2 FYNNEI. This CDR3 contains 14 residues. CDR3 region: CASRVTGITGELFF. Written as DNA, the CDR3 is TGTGCCAGCAGGGTGACAGGAATTACCGGGGAGCTGTTTTTT.

V usage is TRBV27 and J usage is TRBJ2-5; unclear D gene. Looked up from germline, CDR1 is MNHEY and CDR2 is SMNVEV (reference sequence). CDR3 length equals 16 residues. V was cut by 5 bases and J by 1 base, with 17 bases left in between. DNA for the CDR3: TGTGCCAGCAGTGGTGTAGGGTTGGGATTCCAAGAGACCCAGTACTTC. It translates to CASSGVGLGFQETQYF.

This sequence joins TRBV15 and TRBJ2-7; D is ambiguous. The V end lost 0 bases, the J end lost 5 bases, and 11 bases lay between the germline ends. CDR3 length: 14 residues. The germline CDR1 and CDR2 sequences are LNHNV and YYDKDF (reference sequence). CDR3 bases: TGTGCCACCAGCAGAGAGGTCGATCGGCACGAGCAGTACTTC. Protein product: CATSREVDRHEQYF.

The chain recombines TRBV5-6 with TRBJ1-5; 8 bases align to TRBD1. The V segment lost 3 bases and the J segment 2 bases; nucleotides outside the gene matches: 7. The germline gives CDR1 SGHDT, CDR2 YYEEEE. CDR3 length equals 16 residues. The CDR3 DNA reads as TGTGCCAGCAGCTCGGGGACAGGAACGGGCAATCAGCCCCAGCATTTT. This gives the protein CASSSGTGTGNQPQHF.

The chain employs TRBV19 and TRBJ1-5; tentatively, D is TRBD1 (5 bases). V lost 6 bases to trimming and J lost 0 bases, with 12 bases between them. This CDR3 comprises 15 residues. Germline V gene sequence: CDR1 LNHDA, CDR2 SQIVND (reference sequence). The CDR3 DNA reads TGTGCCAGTAGCCGACCGGGGGGTAGCAATCAGCCCCAGCATTTT. The encoded protein is CASSRPGGSNQPQHF. The entire variable domain, with the rest obtained from reference TRBV19 and TRBJ1-5, is as follows: DGGITQSPKYLFRKEGQNVTLSCEQNLNHDAMYWYRQDPGQGLRLIYYSQIVNDFQKGDIAEGYSVSREKKESFPLTVTSAQKNPTAFYLCASSRPGGSNQPQHFGDGTRLSIL.

The chain has TRBV2 and TRBJ2-2; D possibly uses TRBD1 or TRBD2 (5 bases each). Germline-derived CDR1 and CDR2 are SNHLY and FYNNEI. Trimming stripped 4 bases from V and 4 bases from J, with 13 bases between. The CDR3 consists of 15 residues. CDR3 DNA sequence: TGTGCCAGCAGTGCCCGGGACCCGGTCACCGGGGAGCTGTTTTTT. This translates into CASSARDPVTGELFF.

This chain joins TRBV28 and TRBJ2-5, with D tentatively TRBD1 (5 bases). CDR3 length: 14 residues. V lost 2 bases to trimming and J lost 5 bases, with 12 bases between them. Looked up from germline, CDR1 is MDHEN and CDR2 is SYDVKM. The CDR3 reads CASSLQVAGETQYF. In DNA form, the CDR3 reads TGTGCCAGCAGTTTACAGGTAGCAGGGGAGACCCAGTACTTC. Full variable domain (missing parts from reference TRBV28 and TRBJ2-5): DVKVTQSSRYLVKRTGEKVFLECVQDMDHENMFWYRQDPGLGLRLIYFSYDVKMKEKGDIPEGYSVSREKKERFSLILESASTNQTSMYLCASSLQVAGETQYFGPGTRLLVL.

The chain is built from TRBV6-6 and TRBJ1-5; 10 bases line up with TRBD1. This CDR3 comprises 16 residues. Losses at the gene ends were 5 bases for V and 6 bases for J; bases not matched to a gene: 10. The germline gives CDR1 MNHNY, CDR2 SVGAGI (reference sequence). For the CDR3, the DNA is TGTGCCAGCAGTCCTCAATTGGGACAGGGGATTCAGCCCCAGCATTTT. It is translated as CASSPQLGQGIQPQHF.

The chain is built from TRBV21-1 and TRBJ1-5; TRBD1, the table's D call, was not compared with the DNA. TRBV21-1 is a known pseudogene. The CDR3 totals 18 residues. CDR3 DNA sequence: TGTGCCAGCAGCAAAGGGGACAGGACGAAAAGGAGCAATCAGCCCCAGCATTTT. Translating it yields CASSKGDRTKRSNQPQHF.

The chain is built from TRBV29-1 and TRBJ1-1; the D gene is possibly TRBD1 (6 bases). The length of the CDR3 is 15 residues. Germline V lookup: CDR1 SQVTM, CDR2 ANQGSEA. V was trimmed by 3 bases and J by 1 base, leaving 15 bases between them. The CDR3 sequence: CSVDGTGGANTEAFF. The CDR3 DNA sequence: TGCAGCGTTGATGGGACGGGGGGGGCGAACACTGAAGCTTTCTTT.